These 5 T cell receptor beta chains were all obtained from the same sample, sequenced in a study of human T cells and chemical hapten exposure. Time point indicated: patch test 3, about 24 weeks after DPC sensitization. Treatment meaning: therapeutic diphenylcyclopropenone sensitization with weekly scalp DPC. TCRdb processed the RACE reads anew with MiXCR; each CDR3 protein has one entry. The sample lists about 120,000 distinct CDR3 sequences; around 11% were seen once. Sequencing was performed on whole blood, taken in connection with sensitization to the hapten diphenylcyclopropenone (DPC). All receptors derive from a woman aged 50 to 65 with alopecia areata. Some clones in this sample may be carry-over from other donors' samples.

The gene calls are TRBV30 and TRBJ2-7, with TRBD2 as a possible D gene (6 bases). Germline CDR1 is GTSNPN and CDR2 is SVGIG (reference sequence). The CDR3 runs to 17 residues. The V end lost 0 bases, the J end lost 1 base, and 19 bases lay between the germline ends. CDR3 DNA sequence: TGTGCCTGGAGTGTACTGGGCGAAGGGACTGATTCCTACGAGCAGTACTTC. Translating it yields CAWSVLGEGTDSYEQYF.

The sample holds a few counts of this clonotype. The chain combines TRBV2 with TRBJ1-4, with D uncertain. Germline loops: CDR1 SNHLY, CDR2 FYNNEI. This CDR3 region has 17 residues. V was trimmed by 2 bases and J by 4 bases, leaving 17 bases between them. CDR3 nucleotide sequence: TGTGCCAGCAGTGAATCTCAGGACGGAGGCCTTAATGAAAAACTGTTTTTT. Protein sequence: CASSESQDGGLNEKLFF.

The V call is TRBV10-3, the J call TRBJ2-3, with D possibly matching TRBD2 (6 bases). Per the germline V gene, CDR1 is ENHRY and CDR2 is SYGVKD. CDR3 length: 15 amino acids. Trimming cost V 6 bases and J 0 bases, with 13 bases left between them. DNA for the CDR3: TGTGCCATCAGCCTGGGACTGCACAGCACAGATACGCAGTATTTT. Protein sequence: CAISLGLHSTDTQYF.

This clonotype was recorded at least ten times. The junction differs from germline at one of its ends, possibly a read error. The V call is TRBV2, the J call TRBJ1-2, with D uncertain. The CDR3 runs to 14 residues. The germline V gene encodes CDR1 SNHLY and CDR2 FYNNEI. In nucleotides, the CDR3 is TGTGCCAGCTGTGATCGGACGGACTACTATGGCTACACCTTC. The encoded protein is CASCDRTDYYGYTF.

The V call is TRBV7-2, the J call TRBJ2-1; 10 bases map to TRBD2. Germline CDR1 is SGHTA and CDR2 is FQGNSA. The CDR3 length is 16 residues. Trimming at V came to 0 bases and at J to 10 bases, leaving 9 bases not matched to a gene. The CDR3 nucleotides are TGTGCCAGCAGCTTAGCTCCGCGAGCGGGGGGGCACGAGCAGTTCTTC. Its protein is CASSLAPRAGGHEQFF.